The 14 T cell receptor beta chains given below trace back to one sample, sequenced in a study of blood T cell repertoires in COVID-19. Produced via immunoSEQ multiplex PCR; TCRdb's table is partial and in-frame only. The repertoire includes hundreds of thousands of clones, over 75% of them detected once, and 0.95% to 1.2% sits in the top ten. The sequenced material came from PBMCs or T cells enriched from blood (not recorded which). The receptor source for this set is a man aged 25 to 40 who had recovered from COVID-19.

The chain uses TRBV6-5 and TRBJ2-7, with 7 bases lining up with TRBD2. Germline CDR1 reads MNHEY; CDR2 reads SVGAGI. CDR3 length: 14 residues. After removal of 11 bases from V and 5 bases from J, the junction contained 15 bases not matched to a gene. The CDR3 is CAVGRGGSGDEQYF. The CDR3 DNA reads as TGTGCCGTAGGAAGAGGAGGGAGCGGGGACGAGCAGTACTTC.

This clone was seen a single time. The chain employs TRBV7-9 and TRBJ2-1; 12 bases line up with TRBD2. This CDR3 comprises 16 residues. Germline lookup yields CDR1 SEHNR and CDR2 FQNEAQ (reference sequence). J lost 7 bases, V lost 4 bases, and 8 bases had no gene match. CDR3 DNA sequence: TGTGCCAGCAGCTCACGACTAGCGGGAGCGGAGAATGAGCAGTTCTTC. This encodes CASSSRLAGAENEQFF.

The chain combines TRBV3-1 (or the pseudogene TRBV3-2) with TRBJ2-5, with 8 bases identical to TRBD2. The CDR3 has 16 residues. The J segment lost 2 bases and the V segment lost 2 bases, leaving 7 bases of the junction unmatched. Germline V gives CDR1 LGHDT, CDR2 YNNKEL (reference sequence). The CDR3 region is CASSQLSGSYQETQYF. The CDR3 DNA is TGTGCCAGCAGCCAACTAAGCGGGAGTTATCAAGAGACCCAGTACTTC.

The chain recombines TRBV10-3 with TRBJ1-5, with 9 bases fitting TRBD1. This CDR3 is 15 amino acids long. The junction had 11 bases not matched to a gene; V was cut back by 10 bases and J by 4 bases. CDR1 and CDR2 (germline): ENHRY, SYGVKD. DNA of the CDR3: TGTGCCACCCAGGACAGGGGAGCTGAGAATCAGCCCCAGCATTTT. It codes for CATQDRGAENQPQHF.

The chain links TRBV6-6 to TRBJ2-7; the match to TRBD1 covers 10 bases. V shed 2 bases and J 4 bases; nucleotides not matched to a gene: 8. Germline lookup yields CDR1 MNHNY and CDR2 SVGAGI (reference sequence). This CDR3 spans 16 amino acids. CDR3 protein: CASSYPAGTGVYEQYF. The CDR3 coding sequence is TGTGCCAGCAGTTACCCCGCCGGGACAGGGGTATACGAGCAGTACTTC.

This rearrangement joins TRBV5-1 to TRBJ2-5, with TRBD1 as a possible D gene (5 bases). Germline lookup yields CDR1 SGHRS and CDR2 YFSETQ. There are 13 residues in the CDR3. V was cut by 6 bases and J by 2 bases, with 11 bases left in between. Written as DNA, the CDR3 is TGCGCCAGCACAGGGTCCAAGCAAGAGACCCAGTACTTC. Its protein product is CASTGSKQETQYF.

The CDR3 DNA is TGTGCCAGCAGCGGGTTCCCCGGGGAGCTGTTTTTT. Translated: CASSGFPGELFF. The genes are TRBV2 and TRBJ2-2; D is undetermined. The germline gives CDR1 SNHLY, CDR2 FYNNEI. This CDR3 has 12 residues. The ends were cut back, 6 bases at V and 6 bases at J, with 8 bases in the middle.

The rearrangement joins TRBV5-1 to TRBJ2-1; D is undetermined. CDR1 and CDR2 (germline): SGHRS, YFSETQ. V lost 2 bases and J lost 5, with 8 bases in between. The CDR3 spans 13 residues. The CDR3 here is CASSLLLNNEQFF. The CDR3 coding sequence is TGCGCCAGCAGCTTACTCCTAAACAATGAGCAGTTCTTC.

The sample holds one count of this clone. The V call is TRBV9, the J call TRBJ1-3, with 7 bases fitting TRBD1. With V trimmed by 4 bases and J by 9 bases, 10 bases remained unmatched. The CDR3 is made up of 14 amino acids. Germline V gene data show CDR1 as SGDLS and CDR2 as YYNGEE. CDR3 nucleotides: TGTGCCAGCAGCTACGGGACAGCCGGAGGCACCATATATTTT. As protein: CASSYGTAGGTIYF.

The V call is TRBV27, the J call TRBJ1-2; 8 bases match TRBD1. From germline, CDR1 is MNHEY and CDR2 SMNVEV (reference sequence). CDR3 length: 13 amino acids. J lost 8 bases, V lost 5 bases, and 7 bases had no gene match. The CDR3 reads CASSQTGAGGYTF. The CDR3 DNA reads TGTGCCAGCAGTCAGACAGGGGCTGGCGGCTACACCTTC.

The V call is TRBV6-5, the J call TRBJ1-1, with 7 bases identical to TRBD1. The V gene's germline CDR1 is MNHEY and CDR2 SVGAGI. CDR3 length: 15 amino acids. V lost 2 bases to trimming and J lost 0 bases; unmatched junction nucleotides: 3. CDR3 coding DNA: TGTGCCAGCAGTTACGCCAGGGGGTTGAACACTGAAGCTTTCTTT. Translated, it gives CASSYARGLNTEAFF.

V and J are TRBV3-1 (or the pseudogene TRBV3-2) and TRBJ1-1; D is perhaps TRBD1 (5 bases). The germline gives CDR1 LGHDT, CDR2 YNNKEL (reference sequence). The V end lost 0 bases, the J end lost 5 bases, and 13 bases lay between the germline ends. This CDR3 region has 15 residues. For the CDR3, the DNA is TGTGCCAGCAGCCAAGAGCTTCAGGGTGGGACTGAAGCTTTCTTT. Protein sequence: CASSQELQGGTEAFF.

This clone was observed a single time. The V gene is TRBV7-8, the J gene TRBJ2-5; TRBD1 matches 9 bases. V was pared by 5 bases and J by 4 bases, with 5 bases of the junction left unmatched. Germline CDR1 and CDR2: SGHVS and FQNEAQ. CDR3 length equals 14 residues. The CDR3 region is CASSTGGRRETQYF. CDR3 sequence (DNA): TGTGCCAGCAGCACAGGGGGCCGGCGAGAGACCCAGTACTTC.

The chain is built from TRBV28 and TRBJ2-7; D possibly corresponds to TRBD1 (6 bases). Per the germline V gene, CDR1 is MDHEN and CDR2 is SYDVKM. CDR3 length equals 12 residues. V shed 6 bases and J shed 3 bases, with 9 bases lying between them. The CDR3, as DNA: TGTGCCAGCAGGACAGGCGACTACGAGCAGTACTTC. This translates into CASRTGDYEQYF.